Each of the 24 T cell receptor beta chains below was sequenced from the same sample in a study of PD-1 blockade in classical Hodgkin lymphoma. TCRdb's copy holds only in-frame clones and misses some; the assay was immunoSEQ multiplex PCR. The table shows 38,000 or so clones, with around 86% occurring only once. In every patient, relapse followed autologous stem cell transplantation, while exposure to brentuximab vedotin differed. The sequences come from peripheral blood mononuclear cells (PBMCs), collected at baseline. The receptor set was obtained from a human donor with classical Hodgkin lymphoma.

This chain joins TRBV5-1 and TRBJ1-1; the D is unclear. Trimming removed 6 bases from V and 5 bases from J, with 14 bases in between. The CDR3 spans 13 residues. Looked up from germline, CDR1 is SGHRS and CDR2 is YFSETQ. Here the CDR3 DNA reads TGCGCCAGCACCCAGGAAGGGTTAACTGAAGCTTTCTTT. Its translation: CASTQEGLTEAFF. Variable domain in full (rest from reference TRBV5-1 and TRBJ1-1): KAGVTQTPRYLIKTRGQQVTLSCSPISGHRSVSWYQQTPGQGLQFLFEYFSETQRNKGNFPGRFSGRQFSNSRSEMNVSTLELGDSALYLCASTQEGLTEAFFGQGTRLTVV.

This clone came up once. This chain links TRBV2 with TRBJ2-1; D is possibly TRBD2 (6 bases). Germline lookup yields CDR1 SNHLY and CDR2 FYNNEI. This CDR3 contains 16 residues. V lost 1 base, J lost 0 bases, and 10 bases lay in between. The CDR3 is CASSEGAGRSYNEQFF. The CDR3 DNA is TGTGCCAGCAGTGAAGGGGCGGGACGCTCCTACAATGAGCAGTTCTTC.

The rearrangement joins TRBV6-6 to TRBJ2-7; D gene ambiguous. Germline V lookup: CDR1 MNHNY, CDR2 SVGAGI (reference sequence). Trimming pared 0 bases from V and 2 bases from J, leaving 5 bases between. CDR3 size: 13 residues. CDR3 amino acids: CASSYSRAYEQYF. DNA for the CDR3: TGTGCCAGCAGTTACTCGAGAGCCTACGAGCAGTACTTC.

The CDR3 nucleotides read TGTGCCAGCAGTGGTCAGCGGAACACTGAAGCTTTCTTT. Its protein is CASSGQRNTEAFF. The chain links TRBV25-1 to TRBJ1-1; D call uncertain. This CDR3 has 13 amino acids. The germline V gene has CDR1 MGHDK and CDR2 SYGVNS. V gave up 4 bases and J gave up 1 base, with 7 bases separating them.

The V call is TRBV29-1, the J call TRBJ2-1; perhaps TRBD1 as D (7 bases). Germline lookup yields CDR1 SQVTM and CDR2 ANQGSEA. CDR3 length: 14 amino acids. The V and J ends lost 7 bases and 2 bases respectively, with 15 bases between them. CDR3 in amino acids: CSASGGQTYNEQFF. CDR3 bases: TGCAGCGCCTCCGGGGGACAGACCTACAATGAGCAGTTCTTC.

This clone was found once. The V gene is TRBV5-5, the J gene TRBJ1-1; TRBD1 is a possible D gene (5 bases). The CDR3 spans 14 residues. With 4 bases removed from V and 2 bases from J, the gap between germline ends came to 12 bases. The V gene's germline CDR1 is SGHKS and CDR2 YYEKEE (reference sequence). The CDR3 loop reads CASSGRGGNTEAFF. Written as DNA, the CDR3 is TGTGCCAGCAGCGGGCGGGGCGGCAACACTGAAGCTTTCTTT.

The V and J genes are TRBV12-5 and TRBJ2-1; D may be TRBD2 (5 bases). Per germline, CDR1 LGHNT and CDR2 FRNRAP. The CDR3 totals 17 residues. Trimming took 1 base from V and 2 from J, leaving 15 bases between them. The CDR3 DNA is TGTGCTAGTGGTTTGGAGAGTTCGGGGTGGCCCTACAATGAGCAGTTCTTC. It yields the protein CASGLESSGWPYNEQFF.

The chain uses TRBV7-2 and TRBJ2-3; D gene unclear. Trimming cost V 3 bases and J 4 bases, with 8 bases left between them. This CDR3 region has 13 residues. The germline V gene has CDR1 SGHTA and CDR2 FQGNSA. The CDR3 reads CASSFARADTQYF. The CDR3 DNA sequence: TGTGCCAGCAGCTTTGCTAGAGCAGATACGCAGTATTTT.

The chain has TRBV11-2 and TRBJ2-7; D gene uncertain. Trimming removed 5 bases at V and 0 bases at J, with 11 bases between. Germline values: CDR1 SGHAT, CDR2 FQNNGV. The CDR3 runs to 14 residues. The DNA for the CDR3 is TGTGCCAGCAGCCCTCAGCCGTCCTCCTACGAGCAGTACTTC. This translates into CASSPQPSSYEQYF.

The chain is built from TRBV7-3 and TRBJ2-1, with 8 bases lining up with TRBD2. Germline-derived CDR1 and CDR2 are SGHTA and FQGTGA. This CDR3 spans 11 amino acids. The J segment lost 7 bases and the V segment lost 8 bases, leaving 1 base of the junction unmatched. The CDR3 DNA sequence: TGTGCCAGCTCGGGGGGGAATGAGCAGTTCTTC. Its protein product is CASSGGNEQFF.

The rearrangement joins TRBV19 to TRBJ2-1; TRBD1 might be the D (6 bases). V lost 1 base to trimming and J lost 7 bases, with 14 bases between them. The CDR3 length is 15 residues. Germline lookup yields CDR1 LNHDA and CDR2 SQIVND (reference sequence). The CDR3 region has the DNA TGTGCCAGTAGTATAGGAGGGCTAGGGGGAAATGAGCAGTTCTTC. Translation gives CASSIGGLGGNEQFF.

This sequence joins TRBV5-1 and TRBJ1-2; D unclear. This CDR3 comprises 16 residues. V lost 3 bases to trimming and J lost 0 bases, with 15 bases between them. The germline V gene has CDR1 SGHRS and CDR2 YFSETQ. In DNA form, the CDR3 reads TGCGCCAGCAGCTCGAACCCGGGGATGACTAACTATGGCTACACCTTC. Encoded protein: CASSSNPGMTNYGYTF.

CDR3 DNA: TGTGCCAGCAGCTTAAACTACGGGGGAGCTAACACAGATACGCAGTATTTT. Protein sequence: CASSLNYGGANTDTQYF. The gene calls are TRBV7-9 and TRBJ2-3, with a possible D match to TRBD2 (6 bases). Germline lookup yields CDR1 SEHNR and CDR2 FQNEAQ (reference sequence). The CDR3 extends over 17 amino acids. Trimming removed 2 bases at V and 2 bases at J, with 17 bases between.

The V gene is TRBV14, the J gene TRBJ1-2, with D unresolved. Per the germline V gene, CDR1 is SGHDN and CDR2 is FVKESK. V lost 0 bases to trimming and J lost 4 bases, with 6 bases between them. The CDR3 covers 13 residues. DNA of the CDR3: TGTGCCAGCAGCCAAGATGCTAGCTATGGCTACACCTTC. Residues: CASSQDASYGYTF.

J is TRBJ2-7 and V is TRBV19; 8 nucleotides agree with TRBD1. V shed 3 bases and J 2 bases; nucleotides not matched to a gene: 6. The CDR3 extends over 15 amino acids. Germline V CDR1 and CDR2: LNHDA, SQIVND (reference sequence). CDR3 region: CASSIEDRGTYEQYF. The CDR3 DNA is TGTGCCAGTAGTATCGAAGACAGGGGAACCTACGAGCAGTACTTC.

J is TRBJ2-5 and V is TRBV15; 7 bases agree with TRBD1. Germline CDR1 LNHNV, CDR2 YYDKDF (reference sequence). The CDR3 runs 13 residues. V trimming: 7 bases; J trimming: 0 bases; junction bases outside the gene matches: 2. The CDR3 region has the DNA TGTGCCACCAAGGGACAGCACCAAGAGACCCAGTACTTC. Its translation: CATKGQHQETQYF.

The chain is built from TRBV4-3 and TRBJ2-4; 8 bases align to TRBD2. Germline V lookup: CDR1 LGHNA, CDR2 YSLEER. The CDR3 length is 20 residues. Trimming at V came to 0 bases and at J to 7 bases, leaving 20 bases not matched to a gene. The CDR3: CASSQESRRATSAVENIQYF. CDR3 in DNA: TGCGCCAGCAGCCAAGAATCGAGGCGGGCGACTAGCGCCGTTGAGAACATTCAGTACTTC.

The V gene is TRBV5-1, the J gene TRBJ2-2, with 9 bases identical to TRBD1. Germline trimming cut 5 bases from V and 5 bases from J; bases unmatched to any gene: 7. The CDR3 is 15 amino acids. The germline V gene has CDR1 SGHRS and CDR2 YFSETQ. The CDR3 DNA is TGCGCCAGCAGGGCTACAGGGGGCTTAACCGGGGAGCTGTTTTTT. Residues: CASRATGGLTGELFF.

This clone has just a few counts. This rearrangement joins TRBV7-2 to TRBJ2-1, with D perhaps TRBD1 or TRBD2 (5 bases each). V shed 5 bases and J shed 15 bases, with 20 bases lying between them. CDR1 SGHTA and CDR2 FQGNSA come from the germline V gene. This CDR3 comprises 13 residues. In DNA form, the CDR3 reads TGTGCCAGCAGCGAGCCGGGGTGGGGGACCAGGTTCTTC. Translating gives CASSEPGWGTRFF.

A few counts support this clone. V and J are TRBV7-2 and TRBJ1-5; D is unclear. CDR3 length equals 15 residues. V was clipped by 1 base and J by 2 bases, with 9 bases between them. Germline loops: CDR1 SGHTA, CDR2 FQGNSA. The CDR3 loop is CASSLGPNRNQPQHF. The CDR3 DNA sequence: TGTGCCAGCAGCTTAGGACCAAACCGCAATCAGCCCCAGCATTTT.

This clone turned up a few times. The genes are TRBV30 and TRBJ2-1; 12 bases map to TRBD2. Trimming removed 2 bases from V and 6 bases from J; junction bases left unmatched: 5. CDR1 and CDR2 from the germline V gene are GTSNPN and SVGIG (reference sequence). There are 15 residues in the CDR3. The CDR3 region has the DNA TGTGCCTGGAGTCCGGGACTAGCGGGTCTCAATGAGCAGTTCTTC. Residues: CAWSPGLAGLNEQFF.

The chain has TRBV27 and TRBJ1-2; a weak D match, TRBD1 (5 bases). The germline V and J ends were trimmed by 3 bases and 2 bases, with 7 bases remaining between them. Looked up from germline, CDR1 is MNHEY and CDR2 is SMNVEV (reference sequence). The CDR3 contains 13 residues. The CDR3 here is CASSLTANYGYTF. DNA for the CDR3: TGTGCCAGCAGTTTGACAGCAAACTATGGCTACACCTTC.

The gene calls are TRBV27 and TRBJ1-6; D is undetermined. Looked up from germline, CDR1 is MNHEY and CDR2 is SMNVEV (reference sequence). CDR3 size: 15 residues. V lost 6 bases, J lost 8 bases, and 17 bases lay in between. For the CDR3, the DNA is TGTGCCAGCAGCCGGCGGGGTTTGGTGGATTCACCCCTCCACTTT. Translated: CASSRRGLVDSPLHF.

The chain uses TRBV7-3 and TRBJ2-7; no clear D. V dropped 2 bases and J dropped 4 bases, with 9 bases sitting between them. The CDR3 extends over 13 amino acids. Germline CDR1 is SGHTA and CDR2 is FQGTGA. CDR3 sequence (DNA): TGTGCCAGCAGCTTAGGGTCTGAATACGAGCAGTACTTC. Its translation: CASSLGSEYEQYF. The full variable domain, in which reference TRBV7-3 and TRBJ2-7 provide the parts outside the CDR3, is GAGVSQTPSNKVTEKGKYVELRCDPISGHTALYWYRQSLGQGPEFLIYFQGTGAADDSGLPNDRFFAVRPEGSVSTLKIQRTERGDSAVYLCASSLGSEYEQYFGPGTRLTVT.